Listed below are T cell receptor beta chains from one sample, sequenced in a study of shared clonotypes between healthy human individuals. The method was immunoSEQ multiplex PCR; TCRdb's version includes in-frame clones alone and lacks a portion of them. The table has hundreds of thousands of clones, approximately 79% seen once. Sequencing used memory CD4+ T cells sorted from blood. The source is a woman aged 25 to 39 in good health. Both conserved end residues are part of each CDR3. A D gene is named only where the DNA matches it firmly. Only part of the rows carry a size: once, few, many, or a class if the clone is expanded.

TRBJ2-7 TRBV6-1 - - TGTGCCAGCCGGGACACCCCCTACGAGCAGTACTTC CASRDTPYEQYF
TRBJ2-7 TRBV10-2 TRBD1 once TGCGCCAGCAGGGGGACAGGGGTAGTAGAGAACTACGAGCAGTACTTC CASRGTGVVENYEQYF
TRBJ2-1 TRBV5-1 TRBD1 - TGCGCCAGCAGCTATAGGACAGGGCAGGGGGACAATGAGCAGTTCTTC CASSYRTGQGDNEQFF
TRBJ2-1 TRBV10-2 TRBD1 - TGCGCCAGCAGTGGACAGGGGGTCGGTGAGCAGTTCTTC CASSGQGVGEQFF
TRBJ1-5 TRBV6-1 - once TGTGCCAGCCTCAAGCAGCAGGCGCTATTGCAGCCCCAGCATTTT CASLKQQALLQPQHF
TRBJ1-2 TRBV9 TRBD1 - TGTGCCAGCAGCGAAGGGACAGGGTTCAGCTATGGCTACACCTTC CASSEGTGFSYGYTF
TRBJ2-5 TRBV2 - few TGTGCCAGCAGTCACCTAGCAGGGGAGACCCAGTACTTC CASSHLAGETQYF
TRBJ2-7 TRBV10-3 TRBD2 once TGTGCCATCAGCGCGGGACTAGCGGGACCCTACGAGCAGTACTTC CAISAGLAGPYEQYF
TRBJ2-3 TRBV25-1 TRBD1 - TGTGCCAGCAGGAAGGGACAGGGGGCAACAGATACGCAGTATTTT CASRKGQGATDTQYF
TRBJ1-6 TRBV7-2 - once TGTGCCAGCAGCAACGGCCAGCTAGATAATTCACCCCTCCACTTT CASSNGQLDNSPLHF
TRBJ2-2 TRBV5-4 TRBD2 - TGTGCCAGCAGCTTGGCGGTAGCGGGAATCACCGGGGAGCTGTTTTTT CASSLAVAGITGELFF
TRBJ1-2 TRBV30 - - TGTGCCTGGAGTGTAAGGAAGGGCGACTATGGCTACACCTTC CAWSVRKGDYGYTF
TRBJ2-1 TRBV29-1 TRBD2 - TGCAGCGTTGTAGGGCCTAGCGGGAGCAATGAGCAGTTCTTC CSVVGPSGSNEQFF
TRBJ2-7 TRBV18 - - TGTGCCAGCTCACCCGCTAGATACGAGCAGTACTTC CASSPARYEQYF
TRBJ2-3 TRBV5-8 TRBD1 - TGTGCCAGCAGCTCACCGGGACAGGGGGCAACAGATACGCAGTATTTT CASSSPGQGATDTQYF
TRBJ2-2 TRBV19 - - TGTGCCAGTAGTACGGACCCTTGGAGGGGAACCTCCCCCGGGGAGCTGTTTTTT CASSTDPWRGTSPGELFF
TRBJ2-5 TRBV5-8 - - TGTGCCAGCAGCTTGGAGGGGGGAGGGACCCAGTACTTC CASSLEGGGTQYF
TRBJ1-2 TRBV6-5 TRBD1 - TGTGCCAGCAGTTACCGGGGACAGACTAACTATGGCTACACCTTC CASSYRGQTNYGYTF
TRBJ1-1 TRBV6-1 - - TGTGCCATCAGTGAGCCCAGGAACACTGAAGCTTTCTTT CAISEPRNTEAFF
TRBJ1-1 TRBV27 - - TGTGCCAGCAACCCATCATTTGGTAAGGGGAACACTGAAGCTTTCTTT CASNPSFGKGNTEAFF
TRBJ2-1 TRBV5-4 TRBD2 - TGTGCCAGCAGCAGGACTAGCGGCTCCTACAATGAGCAGTTCTTC CASSRTSGSYNEQFF
TRBJ2-3 TRBV9 - - TGTGCCAGCAGCCCAAGTACAGATACGCAGTATTTT CASSPSTDTQYF
TRBJ2-3 TRBV5-4 TRBD1 - TGTGCCAGCAGCCCTAACAGGGGACGCACAGATACGCAGTATTTT CASSPNRGRTDTQYF
TRBJ2-7 TRBV18 TRBD1 - TGTGCCAGCTCACCTATAGCCCGGGACAGGGACCACGAGCAGTACTTC CASSPIARDRDHEQYF
TRBJ2-5 TRBV2 TRBD2 once TGTGCCAGCAAAGAGCGGGAGCAACGGGAGACCCAGTACTTC CASKEREQRETQYF
TRBJ2-7 TRBV2 TRBD1 many TGTGCCAGCAGGGGGACAGGAACCTACGAGCAGTACTTC CASRGTGTYEQYF
TRBJ2-3 TRBV11-2 TRBD1 - TGTGCCAGCAGCTTGACAGGGGGCTGGGCAGATACGCAGTATTTT CASSLTGGWADTQYF
TRBJ2-3 TRBV27 TRBD1 - TGTGCCAGCAGTTTATTGAGTCAGGGGGATGATACGCAGTATTTT CASSLLSQGDDTQYF
TRBJ2-6 TRBV19 - - TGTGCCAGTAGTATAGAAGGGTATGGGGCCAACGTCCTGACTTTC CASSIEGYGANVLTF
TRBJ2-3 TRBV5-4 TRBD2 - TGTGCCAGCAGCTCTTTACTAGCGGGAGGCACCACAGATACGCAGTATTTT CASSSLLAGGTTDTQYF
TRBJ2-5 TRBV5-1 - - TGCGCCAGCAGCTTGGCATACCAAGAGACCCAGTACTTC CASSLAYQETQYF
TRBJ2-1 TRBV7-3 TRBD2 - TGTGCCAGCAGTCCAGGACTAGCGGGAGGGCCTGGGAATGAGCAGTTCTTC CASSPGLAGGPGNEQFF
TRBJ2-2 TRBV5-5 - - TGTGCCAGCAGCTCGTCCCCCCAGAACACCGGGGAGCTGTTTTTT CASSSSPQNTGELFF
TRBJ1-5 TRBV10-3 - - TGTGCCATCAGTGGGGACTCTAGCAATCAGCCCCAGCATTTT CAISGDSSNQPQHF
TRBJ1-1 TRBV7-8 TRBD1 - TGTGCCAGCAGCTTAGCCCCGGGACAGGGGGCGGGAGCTTTCTTT CASSLAPGQGAGAFF
TRBJ2-1 TRBV7-8 TRBD2 many TGTGCCAGCAGCCCGAACGGACTAGCGGGAGCGAATGAGCAGTTCTTC CASSPNGLAGANEQFF
TRBJ2-2 TRBV7-6 - - TGTGCCAGCAGCGCAGCACCTACCGGGGAGCTGTTTTTT CASSAAPTGELFF
TRBJ2-6 TRBV4-2 - - TGTGCCAGCAGCCTAATGGGGCCACAGAGCTCTGGGGCCAACGTCCTGACTTTC CASSLMGPQSSGANVLTF
TRBJ2-5 TRBV10-1 - - TGCGCCAGCAGTGAGAGGGGGTCCCCCCTCTCGGAGACCCAGTACTTC CASSERGSPLSETQYF
TRBJ1-1 TRBV28 - - TGTGCCAGCGGCCCGTTGAACACTGAAGCTTTCTTT CASGPLNTEAFF
TRBJ2-4 TRBV27 - - TGTGCCAGCAGTAGAGGGTTGGCACTAAGCCACCTAAACATTCAGTACTTC CASSRGLALSHLNIQYF
TRBJ2-7 TRBV19 TRBD1 few TGTGCCAGTAGTGATCCCGGGACAGGGACCTACGAGCAGTACTTC CASSDPGTGTYEQYF
TRBJ2-2 TRBV2 TRBD2 - TGTGCCAGCGTGGAACGGACTAGCGGGACCGGGGAGCTGTTTTTT CASVERTSGTGELFF
TRBJ1-5 TRBV6-1 - - TGTGCCAGCAGTGACTCAGACAGTCAGCCCCAGCATTTT CASSDSDSQPQHF
TRBJ2-5 TRBV11-2 TRBD2 - TGTGCCAGCAGCTTGGAACTAGCGGCCCAAGAGACCCAGTACTTC CASSLELAAQETQYF
TRBJ2-7 TRBV19 TRBD2 few TGTGCCAGTAGTAAAAGAGCCGGGACTAGCTCCTACGAGCAGTACTTC CASSKRAGTSSYEQYF
TRBJ2-3 TRBV27 - - TGTGCCAGCAGTCCACCCGATGTAGATACGCAGTATTTT CASSPPDVDTQYF
TRBJ2-1 TRBV25-1 TRBD2 - TGTGCCAGCCGTCCGACTGTAGCGGGATTCTTCAATGAGCAGTTCTTC CASRPTVAGFFNEQFF
TRBJ2-5 TRBV7-6 - - TGTGCCAGCAGCGTCAGACTAGGATTTGAGACCCAGTACTTC CASSVRLGFETQYF
TRBJ2-4 TRBV11-2 - few TGTGCCAGCAGCATCTACGAGAGAAACATTCAGTACTTC CASSIYERNIQYF
TRBJ2-2 TRBV7-3 - - TGTGCCAGCAGCTTAGACTATAACACCGGGGAGCTGTTTTTT CASSLDYNTGELFF
TRBJ2-7 TRBV7-2 - - TGTGCCAGCAGCTCCAGACAGGTCCTCTACTCCTACGAGCAGTACTTC CASSSRQVLYSYEQYF
TRBJ2-3 TRBV7-6 - - TGTGCCAGCAGCGCGGTTGGGAGCTTCACAGATACGCAGTATTTT CASSAVGSFTDTQYF